This entry lists 17 T cell receptor beta chains sequenced from one sample in a study of T and B cells in COVID-19 patients. Blood genomic DNA input for TRB amplification was about 220-500 ng. TRB rearrangements were amplified by multiplex PCR with BIOMED2 TRB-A/B primers. TCRdb re-derived calls from the multiplex PCR reads in MiXCR, one entry per CDR3 protein. This sample has 13,000 to 15,000 distinct CDR3 sequences, with less than 35% found just once. The specimen was blood. Source of these receptors: a human donor who had recovered from COVID-19.

A word on this clonotype: This may be a read error: a much more frequent sequence differs by one nucleotide. The chain recombines TRBV6-6 with TRBJ2-5; D is uncertain. The CDR3 spans 12 residues. Trimming pared 2 bases from V and 2 bases from J, leaving 3 bases between. Germline CDR1 is MNHNY and CDR2 is SVGAGI (reference sequence). Here the CDR3 reads CASSYGQETQYF. The CDR3 nucleotides are TGTGCCAGCAGTTACGGTCAAGAGACCCAGTACTTC.

Notes on this clonotype: The junction differs from germline at one of its ends, possibly a read error. V is TRBV5-4 and J is TRBJ1-1, with 9 positions matching TRBD1. Germline V gives CDR1 SGHNT, CDR2 YYREEE (reference sequence). The CDR3 contains 15 residues. The chain's CDR3 is CASSLGDREVREAFF. The CDR3 DNA reads TGCGCCAGCAGCTTAGGGGACAGGGAGGTCCGTGAAGCTTTCTTT.

The rearrangement joins TRBV29-1 to TRBJ2-5, with 11 bases matching TRBD1. Germline values: CDR1 SQVTM, CDR2 ANQGSEA. V was pared by 3 bases and J by 4 bases, with 4 bases of the junction left unmatched. This CDR3 has 14 amino acids. The CDR3 DNA reads TGCAGCGTTGAGGGGGGACAGGGGGGAGAGACCCAGTACTTC. Translated: CSVEGGQGGETQYF.

The J gene is TRBJ1-2, the V gene TRBV27; 8 nucleotides match TRBD1. J gave up 4 bases and V 5 bases, and 6 bases lay outside the gene matches. The CDR3 has 14 residues. Germline V gene sequence: CDR1 MNHEY, CDR2 SMNVEV (reference sequence). The CDR3 is CASSQDRVGYGYTF. CDR3 nucleotides: TGTGCCAGCAGTCAGGACAGGGTTGGCTATGGCTACACCTTC.

This clonotype was counted a few times. The chain has TRBV27 and TRBJ1-1; D gene ambiguous. Looked up from germline, CDR1 is MNHEY and CDR2 is SMNVEV (reference sequence). V lost 8 bases and J 1 base, leaving 14 bases between the germline ends. This CDR3 has 14 residues. CDR3 residues: CASQTRPPNTEAFF. The CDR3 DNA is TGTGCCAGCCAAACCCGGCCACCGAACACTGAAGCTTTCTTT.

This clonotype was observed a few times. V usage is TRBV12-3 or TRBV12-4 and J usage is TRBJ2-7; D is possibly TRBD2 (6 bases). V lost 5 bases to trimming and J lost 6 bases, with 8 bases between them. The CDR3 length is 11 residues. Here the CDR3 reads CASSKEGEQYF. CDR3 sequence (DNA): TGTGCCAGCAGTAAGGAGGGCGAGCAGTACTTC.

This clonotype was seen just once. This sequence joins TRBV20-1 and TRBJ2-5; the D gene is possibly TRBD2 (5 bases). V gave up 7 bases and J gave up 5 bases, with 11 bases separating them. The CDR3 sequence is 11 residues long. From germline, CDR1 is DFQATT and CDR2 SNEGSKA (reference sequence). The chain's CDR3 is CSVEVGETQYF. The CDR3, as DNA: TGCAGTGTGGAGGTTGGGGAGACCCAGTACTTC.

The V gene is TRBV5-5, the J gene TRBJ1-1; 7 bases align to TRBD1. Trimming at V came to 4 bases and at J to 1 base, leaving 10 bases not matched to a gene. Germline loops: CDR1 SGHKS, CDR2 YYEKEE (reference sequence). The CDR3 sequence is 16 residues long. CDR3 residues: CASSRLDRTENTEAFF. CDR3 in DNA: TGTGCCAGCAGCCGTCTGGACAGGACGGAGAACACTGAAGCTTTCTTT.

By share, this clonotype ranks as medium-sized (0.01 to 0.1%). The V call is TRBV27, the J call TRBJ2-1; D ambiguous. The CDR3 has 13 residues. The germline CDR1 and CDR2 sequences are MNHEY and SMNVEV (reference sequence). V was clipped by 3 bases and J by 1 base, with 4 bases between them. The CDR3 DNA sequence: TGTGCCAGCAGTTTCGGTTCCTACAATGAGCAGTTCTTC. Residues: CASSFGSYNEQFF.

This clonotype was counted between two and nine times. CDR3 DNA: TGTGCCAGCCTCGACGAGGCTACGGATACGCAGTATTTT. It codes for CASLDEATDTQYF. The chain joins TRBV18 to TRBJ2-3; D is unresolved. This CDR3 spans 13 amino acids. Between the trimmed V and J ends, which lost 8 bases and 6 bases, there was a span of 15 bases. CDR1 and CDR2 (germline): KGHSH, LQKENI.

The table lists this clonotype with a few counts. This chain uses TRBV6-5 with TRBJ1-5; no clear D. CDR3 size: 15 residues. Germline assignment: CDR1 MNHEY and CDR2 SVGAGI. The V and J ends lost 6 bases and 0 bases respectively, with 12 bases between them. CDR3 loop: CASRLRSYSNQPQHF. In DNA form, the CDR3 reads TGTGCCAGCAGACTCCGGAGCTATAGCAATCAGCCCCAGCATTTT.

Concerning this clonotype: One base away lies a much larger clone, so this may be a sequencing read error. The V call is TRBV5-6, the J call TRBJ2-1; D may be TRBD2 (6 bases). The germline gives CDR1 SGHDT, CDR2 YYEEEE. The CDR3 loop spans 12 amino acids. The V end lost 0 bases, the J end lost 8 bases, and 6 bases lay between the germline ends. The CDR3 protein is CASSLGEDEQFF. The CDR3 region has the DNA TGTGCCAGCAGCTTGGGGGAGGATGAGCAGTTCTTC.

The rearrangement uses TRBV19 and TRBJ2-7; TRBD1 agrees at 9 bases. The V gene's germline CDR1 is LNHDA and CDR2 SQIVND (reference sequence). The J segment lost 4 bases and the V segment lost 9 bases, leaving 7 bases of the junction unmatched. CDR3 length: 13 amino acids. The CDR3, as DNA: TGTGCCAGCAGCCCCGGGACAGGGTACGAGCAGTACTTC. Encoded protein: CASSPGTGYEQYF.

The DNA for the CDR3 is TGTGCCAGCAGCCCGCGGGACACTTCTCTCACTGAAGCTTTCTTT. Translating it yields CASSPRDTSLTEAFF. The gene calls are TRBV6-1 and TRBJ1-1, with D tentatively TRBD1 (6 bases). Germline values: CDR1 MNHNS, CDR2 SASEGT. The CDR3 length is 15 residues. V gave up 6 bases and J gave up 4 bases, with 18 bases separating them.

V is TRBV6-6 and J is TRBJ1-4; TRBD1 agrees at 8 bases. The CDR3 totals 15 residues. Germline CDR1 reads MNHNY; CDR2 reads SVGAGI (reference sequence). The trim removed 5 bases at V and 5 bases at J, leaving 7 bases unmatched. The CDR3 region is CASSHLQGGNEKLFF. The DNA of the CDR3 is TGTGCCAGCAGTCATTTACAGGGGGGGAATGAAAAACTGTTTTTT.

This clonotype was counted a few times. As DNA, the CDR3 is TGTGCCAGCTCACCGACTGGGGGTGGTGGCGATGAGCAGTTCTTC. Encoded protein: CASSPTGGGGDEQFF. The chain recombines TRBV18 with TRBJ2-1; D is tentatively TRBD1 or TRBD2 (5 bases each). The V end was cut by 3 bases, the J end by 8 bases, with 17 bases between. Germline V gene sequence: CDR1 KGHSH, CDR2 LQKENI. The CDR3 runs to 15 residues.

The chain joins TRBV5-4 to TRBJ1-1, with D perhaps TRBD1 (6 bases). Germline-derived CDR1 and CDR2 are SGHNT and YYREEE (reference sequence). The V gene lost 5 bases and the J gene lost 0 bases, with 11 bases spanning the gap. The CDR3 totals 14 residues. The CDR3 nucleotides read TGTGCCAGCAGGTCCCGGACAGTGAACACTGAAGCTTTCTTT. It is translated as CASRSRTVNTEAFF.